These 26 T cell receptor beta chains originate from one sample sequenced in a study of tumor-infiltrating lymphocytes in primary liver carcinoma. Taking roughly 20-32 mg of unsorted bulk tissue, the authors co-extracted RNA and DNA. TCR beta cDNA was reverse-transcribed from about 500 ng of total RNA. The reaction used a constant-region primer and ProtoScript II reverse transcriptase. Three-round nested multiplex PCR performed with slightly modified ARM-PCR produced the TCR beta libraries. TRBV1-TRBV30 forward primers and a C-beta reverse primer were used in the first two PCR rounds, which each ran for about 9 cycles. TCRdb reprocessed the multiplex PCR reads via MiXCR and lists one record per CDR3 protein. Of some 21,000 distinct CDR3 sequences listed, 60% to 80% are singletons. The sequencing input was liver tumor tissue from sampling region 1. Indicated subset: tumor region T1, superior pole. These receptors originate from a woman younger than 45 with primary liver carcinoma and hepatitis B virus infection.

The chain employs TRBV11-2 and TRBJ1-1, with 12 bases that match TRBD1. The trim removed 5 bases at V and 2 bases at J, leaving 18 bases unmatched. In germline, CDR1 is SGHAT, CDR2 FQNNGV. CDR3 length equals 20 residues. DNA of the CDR3: TGTGCCAGCAGCGCACGGGACAGGGGGCGCAAGGGATGGAGTAACACTGAAGCTTTCTTT. Protein sequence: CASSARDRGRKGWSNTEAFF.

There are many counts of this clonotype. The chain has TRBV2 and TRBJ1-5; D ambiguous. Per germline, CDR1 SNHLY and CDR2 FYNNEI. This CDR3 has 13 amino acids. Trimming stripped 3 bases from V and 0 bases from J, with 3 bases between. For the CDR3, the DNA is TGTGCCAGCAGTGACGATAGCAATCAGCCCCAGCATTTT. Protein sequence: CASSDDSNQPQHF. The variable domain in full, completed from reference TRBV2 and TRBJ1-5, reads EPEVTQTPSHQVTQMGQEVILRCVPISNHLYFYWYRQILGQKVEFLVSFYNNEISEKSEIFDDQFSVERPDGSNFTLKIRSTKLEDSAMYFCASSDDSNQPQHFGDGTRLSIL.

The sample holds many counts of this clonotype. A junction boundary mismatches the germline segment, possibly from a read error. The CDR3 DNA reads TGTGCCGGCAGTCAGATCAGGGGAGCCGATCCCTGCTACGAGCAGTACTTC. Translating gives CAGSQIRGADPCYEQYF. The rearrangement joins TRBV11-2 to TRBJ2-7, with TRBD1 as a possible D gene (6 bases). Germline CDR1 reads SGHAT; CDR2 reads FQNNGV. The CDR3 contains 17 residues.

The genes are TRBV10-3 and TRBJ2-1; D perhaps matches TRBD2 (5 bases). This CDR3 contains 14 residues. Germline loops: CDR1 ENHRY, CDR2 SYGVKD. With 5 bases removed from V and 8 bases from J, the gap between germline ends came to 16 bases. The CDR3 coding sequence is TGTGCCATCAGTCTCACGGCAACGCGGGATGAGCAGTTCTTC. Residues: CAISLTATRDEQFF.

Concerning this clonotype itself: One end of the junction does not line up with germline, which may come from a read error. The chain links TRBV5-4 to TRBJ2-7, with D perhaps TRBD2 (5 bases). The CDR3 sequence is 13 residues long. Germline V gives CDR1 SGHNT, CDR2 YYREEE (reference sequence). CDR3 DNA sequence: TGTGCCAGCGGCTTGGGTATGGGAGACGAGCAGTACTTC. It specifies CASGLGMGDEQYF.

This clonotype was seen repeatedly, ten times or more. The junction shows a germline mismatch at one end, possibly a read error. The chain recombines TRBV5-4 with TRBJ1-4; 7 bases fit TRBD1. The CDR3 length is 15 residues. CDR1 and CDR2 from the germline V gene are SGHNT and YYREEE (reference sequence). This CDR3 is CASSFNRGLNEKPFF. CDR3 nucleotide sequence: TGTGCCAGCAGCTTCAACAGGGGACTTAATGAAAAACCGTTTTTT.

The V call is TRBV11-2, the J call TRBJ2-4; TRBD1 is a possible D gene (5 bases). Deletions cut 0 bases from V and 2 bases from J, with 11 bases between. CDR3 size: 16 residues. Germline CDR1 reads SGHAT; CDR2 reads FQNNGV. DNA of the CDR3: TGTGCCAGCAGCTTAGAATGGGCAGGGACCAAAAACATTCAGTACTTC. Translation: CASSLEWAGTKNIQYF.

This clonotype was counted at least ten times. It may be a read error: a sequence one base away is much more abundant. V usage is TRBV11-3 and J usage is TRBJ2-1, with TRBD2 matching over 7 bases. The CDR3 extends over 15 amino acids. The trim removed 5 bases at V and 4 bases at J, leaving 8 bases unmatched. CDR1 and CDR2 from the germline V gene are SGHNT and YENEEA. CDR3 protein: CASSQREVEYNEQFF. The DNA of the CDR3 is TGTGCCAGCAGCCAACGGGAGGTTGAGTACAATGAGCAGTTCTTC.

A word on this clonotype: A junction end diverges from the germline sequence, so it may reflect a read error. This chain connects TRBV11-2 to TRBJ2-3; unclear D gene. Per the germline V gene, CDR1 is SGHAT and CDR2 is FQNNGV. The CDR3 is 15 amino acids. The CDR3 region has the DNA TGTGCCAGCACCTCCTTACTCTCCGGCATAGATATGCAGTATTTT. It translates to CASTSLLSGIDMQYF.

V is TRBV4-1 and J is TRBJ2-4; D is ambiguous. The CDR3 spans 16 residues. Germline V gene lookup returns CDR1 MGHRA and CDR2 YSYEKL. V shed 7 bases and J shed 15 bases, with 31 bases lying between them. The DNA of the CDR3 is TGCGCCAGCAACCCAGAGGTGAATAGAGACACGAGCAAGTGGTACTTC. Translation gives CASNPEVNRDTSKWYF.

Of note for this clonotype: Relative to the germline gene, one junction end is altered; a read error may explain this. The rearrangement uses TRBV5-8 and TRBJ2-1; 13 bases map to TRBD2. CDR1 is SGHTS and CDR2 is YDEGEE in the germline V gene. This CDR3 has 16 residues. Here the CDR3 DNA reads TGTACCAGCAGTTCGGGACTAGCGGGATTATATAATGAGCAGTTCTTC. It encodes CTSSSGLAGLYNEQFF.

This rearrangement joins TRBV11-2 to TRBJ1-2, with a possible D match to TRBD1 (6 bases). The CDR3 length is 13 residues. V was trimmed by 9 bases and J by 10 bases, leaving 21 bases between them. Germline V lookup: CDR1 SGHAT, CDR2 FQNNGV. DNA for the CDR3: TGTGCCAGTACTCAGAGGGGGGGTGGAGACTACACCTTC. This encodes CASTQRGGGDYTF.

As regards this clonotype: The junction does not match germline at one end; this may be a read error. Here the CDR3 DNA reads TGTGCCAGCAGTGTGCCAGACTCACAAGAGACTCAGTATTTC. Its protein product is CASSVPDSQETQYF. This sequence joins TRBV12-3 or TRBV12-4 and TRBJ2-5; no clear D gene. This CDR3 is built from 14 residues.

The chain has TRBV7-2 and TRBJ1-2; D may be TRBD1 (6 bases). V was shortened by 2 bases and J by 2 bases, with 6 bases between the two germline ends. The CDR3 contains 13 residues. CDR1 is SGHTA, CDR2 FQGNSA, per germline. For the CDR3, the DNA is TGTGCCAGCAGCTTAAGGGGGAACTATGGCTACACCTTC. It codes for CASSLRGNYGYTF.

This clonotype was counted a single time. Sequence at one end of the junction differs from germline and may be a read error. This sequence joins TRBV6-5 and TRBJ2-2; 7 nucleotides agree with TRBD1. Germline V gene sequence: CDR1 MNHEY, CDR2 SVGAGI. The CDR3 totals 15 residues. The CDR3 here is CANSPQTGFIGELFF. CDR3 DNA: TGTGCCAACAGTCCGCAGACAGGGTTCATCGGGGAGCTGTTTTTT.

Comment on this clonotype: The junction shows a germline mismatch at one end, possibly a read error. V and J are TRBV11-2 and TRBJ1-1; 10 bases map to TRBD1. The CDR3 covers 20 residues. The germline gives CDR1 SGHAT, CDR2 FQNNGV. The CDR3 DNA reads as TGTGTCAGCAGTGCTCGAGACAGGGGGCGCAAGAGGTGGAGTAGCACTGAAGCTTTCTTT. Translation: CVSSARDRGRKRWSSTEAFF.

This clonotype showed up just once. Germline is not matched at one junction end, which may reflect a read error. The rearrangement uses TRBV4-2 and TRBJ2-7; D might be TRBD1 (6 bases). Per the germline V gene, CDR1 is LGHNA and CDR2 is YNFKEQ. This CDR3 is built from 18 residues. CDR3 sequence (DNA): TGTGGCAGCAACCAGGAACACCTAGGACAGTGGGGACCGCGCGAGCAGTACTTC. Residues: CGSNQEHLGQWGPREQYF.

V gene TRBV29-1 combines with J gene TRBJ2-5; D is possibly TRBD1 or TRBD2 (5 bases each). The CDR3 is 14 residues long. Per the germline V gene, CDR1 is SQVTM and CDR2 is ANQGSEA. Trimming left V 6 bases short and J 6 bases short, with 20 bases between. The chain's CDR3 is CSVALTGTGQTQYF. The CDR3 DNA sequence: TGCAGCGTCGCCCTCACCGGGACGGGACAGACCCAGTACTTC.

The rearrangement joins TRBV30 to TRBJ2-5; D call uncertain. The CDR3 runs 15 residues. CDR1 is GTSNPN, CDR2 SVGIG, per germline (reference sequence). The ends were cut back, 4 bases at V and 7 bases at J, with 22 bases in the middle. The CDR3 DNA is TGTGCCTGGAATGTCTTGGGCGCGGCTCTAGGGACCCAGTACTTC. It translates to CAWNVLGAALGTQYF.

The V gene is TRBV11-3, the J gene TRBJ2-1, with D possibly being TRBD1 (6 bases). This CDR3 region has 16 residues. Germline V gives CDR1 SGHNT, CDR2 YENEEA. The V and J ends lost 6 bases and 12 bases respectively, with 27 bases between them. CDR3 residues: CASSSTGHGFLGMQFF. As DNA, the CDR3 is TGTGCCAGCAGTTCAACGGGACACGGCTTCTTGGGTATGCAGTTCTTC.

In the case of this clonotype: At one end the junction does not follow the germline gene, possibly because of a read error. V usage is TRBV11-2 and J usage is TRBJ2-1; 8 bases match TRBD2. Germline V gene sequence: CDR1 SGHAT, CDR2 FQNNGV. The CDR3 runs to 16 residues. The CDR3 protein is CGSNTSLAGGYNVQFF. Written as DNA, the CDR3 is TGTGGCAGCAACACCTCTCTGGCGGGAGGATACAATGTGCAGTTCTTC.

With respect to this clonotype: Likely a read error: the CDR3 ends without its conserved phenylalanine or tryptophan. The chain is built from TRBV11-2 and TRBJ1-2; 7 bases map to TRBD1. The CDR3 length is 13 residues. Germline CDR1 and CDR2: SGHAT and FQNNGV. The CDR3 here is CVSTQGGGGGYTL. The CDR3 bases are TGTGTCAGCACTCAGGGGGGGGGTGGGGGCTACACCCTC.

Note on this clonotype: Mismatch with germline at one junction end may stem from a read error. The CDR3 sequence is CTSSITGGGSWIYEHYF. In nucleotides, the CDR3 is TGTACCAGCAGTATCACAGGAGGGGGCTCTTGGATCTACGAGCACTACTTC. The chain uses TRBV11-2 and TRBJ2-7, with a tentative D call TRBD1 (7 bases). The CDR3 runs to 17 residues. Germline V gives CDR1 SGHAT, CDR2 FQNNGV.

Turning to this clonotype: The junction departs from the called germline gene at one end, perhaps through a read error. This sequence joins TRBV11-3 and TRBJ1-1; the match to TRBD1 covers 9 bases. CDR1 and CDR2 from the germline V gene are SGHNT and YENEEA. The CDR3 is 14 residues long. The CDR3 here is CASNLETGGTETFF. Written as DNA, the CDR3 is TGCGCCAGCAACTTAGAAACAGGGGGCACTGAAACTTTCTTT.

On this clonotype itself: A read error may account for a junction end that differs from germline. The rearrangement uses TRBV11-1 and TRBJ2-1; no clear D. The V gene's germline CDR1 is SGHAT and CDR2 FQDESV (reference sequence). The CDR3 is 15 amino acids. The DNA of the CDR3 is TGTGCCAGCAGCCGGAGATGGGCCTCCTACAATGAGGAGTTCTTC. This sequence encodes CASSRRWASYNEEFF.

This clonotype was counted many times. V gene TRBV20-1 combines with J gene TRBJ2-7; TRBD1 matches 9 bases. J was trimmed by 7 bases and V by 2 bases; bases with no gene match: 12. The CDR3 has 15 amino acids. The germline V gene has CDR1 DFQATT and CDR2 SNEGSKA (reference sequence). CDR3 sequence (DNA): TGCAGTGCTAGATCTTCCCGGACAGGGGTGCGGGAGCAGTACTTC. This translates into CSARSSRTGVREQYF.